These 18 T cell receptor beta chains share one sample of origin, sequenced in a study of blood T cells in healthy people across ages. The second PCR ran roughly 6 to 11 cycles with a sample-barcoded 5' primer and J-beta primers. TCRdb recomputed calls from the 5' RACE reads with MiXCR, one row per CDR3 protein. In the table there are over 1,200,000 distinct CDR3 sequences, around 59% of which are singletons. Source material: blood. The origin of the receptors is a man aged 18 to 30 in good health.

CDR3 residues: CASSQDSSGGSSNQPQHF. The CDR3 bases are TGCGCCAGCAGCCAAGATTCCTCCGGCGGGAGTAGCAATCAGCCCCAGCATTTT. The chain combines TRBV4-1 with TRBJ1-5; D is unresolved. From germline, CDR1 is MGHRA and CDR2 YSYEKL. The CDR3 has 18 amino acids. V was cut by 0 bases and J by 0 bases, with 15 bases left in between.

The gene calls are TRBV6-1 and TRBJ2-3; tentatively, D is TRBD2 (5 bases). CDR1 and CDR2 from the germline V gene are MNHNS and SASEGT. The CDR3 consists of 13 residues. Trimming removed 7 bases from V and 5 bases from J, with 13 bases in between. CDR3 protein: CASNSRELDTQYF. The CDR3, as DNA: TGTGCCAGCAACAGCCGGGAACTAGATACGCAGTATTTT.

This clonotype was seen once. The chain is built from TRBV10-3 and TRBJ2-1, with D unclear. This CDR3 is 15 amino acids long. Germline CDR1 reads ENHRY; CDR2 reads SYGVKD. Trimming pared 3 bases from V and 2 bases from J, leaving 11 bases between. The CDR3 sequence is CAISDWPRAYNEQFF. The CDR3 DNA reads TGTGCCATCAGTGATTGGCCGAGAGCCTACAATGAGCAGTTCTTC.

The chain carries TRBV20-1 and TRBJ1-5; D might be TRBD1 (5 bases). The germline gives CDR1 DFQATT, CDR2 SNEGSKA (reference sequence). This CDR3 spans 15 amino acids. Trimming removed 0 bases at V and 0 bases at J, with 9 bases between. Here the CDR3 DNA reads TGCAGTGCTAGAGATCCAGGGAATAGCAATCAGCCCCAGCATTTT. Its protein product is CSARDPGNSNQPQHF.

This chain joins TRBV5-1 and TRBJ1-5; D not resolved. Germline loops: CDR1 SGHRS, CDR2 YFSETQ. CDR3 length equals 14 residues. The V gene lost 4 bases and the J gene lost 4 bases, with 12 bases spanning the gap. CDR3: CASSPGSDNQPQHF. CDR3 DNA sequence: TGCGCCAGCAGCCCGGGTTCGGATAATCAGCCCCAGCATTTT.

CDR3 DNA sequence: TGTGCCAGCAGCCGCGACACAAACCAAGGAAACACCATATATTTT. This gives the protein CASSRDTNQGNTIYF. The rearrangement joins TRBV6-6 to TRBJ1-3; D is ambiguous. The CDR3 contains 15 residues. Looked up from germline, CDR1 is MNHNY and CDR2 is SVGAGI (reference sequence). Trimming shortened V by 6 bases and J by 4 bases, and 16 bases separated the two germline ends.

Only a few counts were recorded for this clonotype. This rearrangement joins TRBV20-1 to TRBJ2-7, with a possible D match to TRBD1 (6 bases). In germline, CDR1 is DFQATT, CDR2 SNEGSKA (reference sequence). Trimming removed 2 bases at V and 3 bases at J, with 17 bases between. This CDR3 has 15 residues. The CDR3 DNA reads as TGCAGTGCTAGACTAACAGGGCCCAGGGTCTACGAGCAGTACTTC. Its protein is CSARLTGPRVYEQYF.

The rearrangement joins TRBV4-2 to TRBJ1-4; TRBD1 agrees at 10 bases. CDR3 size: 15 residues. Germline CDR1 LGHNA, CDR2 YNFKEQ. The V and J ends lost 0 bases and 7 bases, in that order; junction bases with no gene match: 2. The CDR3 sequence is CASSQEGQGVEKLFF. CDR3 sequence (DNA): TGTGCCAGCAGCCAAGAAGGACAGGGGGTTGAAAAACTGTTTTTT.

The chain combines TRBV25-1 with TRBJ2-1; 12 bases map to TRBD2. CDR3 length: 17 residues. Germline assignment: CDR1 MGHDK and CDR2 SYGVNS. V shed 2 bases and J 9 bases; nucleotides not matched to a gene: 11. CDR3 in amino acids: CASSEPSGGAVGSEQFF. The CDR3 nucleotides are TGTGCCAGCAGTGAACCTAGCGGGGGGGCCGTAGGGAGTGAGCAGTTCTTC.

The gene calls are TRBV11-2 and TRBJ1-2; D is uncertain. The CDR3 sequence is 14 residues long. With 2 bases removed from V and 8 bases from J, the gap between germline ends came to 15 bases. The germline CDR1 and CDR2 sequences are SGHAT and FQNNGV. CDR3 sequence reads: CASSLRVLDGGYTF. CDR3 bases: TGTGCCAGCAGCTTACGGGTTTTAGATGGGGGCTACACCTTC.

The chain has TRBV20-1 and TRBJ2-1, with D perhaps TRBD1 (5 bases). CDR1 and CDR2 (germline): DFQATT, SNEGSKA (reference sequence). Trimming shortened V by 6 bases and J by 0 bases, and 15 bases separated the two germline ends. The CDR3 is 15 residues long. CDR3 residues: CSAIQGISSYNEQFF. The CDR3 DNA reads TGCAGTGCAATCCAGGGTATAAGCTCCTACAATGAGCAGTTCTTC.

This chain joins TRBV20-1 and TRBJ1-5; perhaps TRBD1 as D (5 bases). The germline V gene encodes CDR1 DFQATT and CDR2 SNEGSKA (reference sequence). CDR3 length equals 14 residues. V lost 5 bases, J lost 1 base, and 12 bases lay in between. The CDR3 DNA reads TGCAGTGCTCTACAGGAGGACAGCAATCAGCCCCAGCATTTT. Its protein product is CSALQEDSNQPQHF.

CDR3 DNA: TGTGCCAGCAGCGCCACAGATTCCTCCACGCAGTATTTT. Amino acid sequence: CASSATDSSTQYF. This chain links TRBV7-9 with TRBJ2-3; D is unresolved. The length of the CDR3 is 13 residues. V lost 5 bases and J 9 bases, leaving 15 bases between the germline ends. The germline V gene encodes CDR1 SEHNR and CDR2 FQNEAQ (reference sequence).

The chain recombines TRBV12-3 or TRBV12-4 with TRBJ2-1, with 13 positions matching TRBD2. With V trimmed by 5 bases and J by 7 bases, 5 bases remained unmatched. The CDR3 has 15 residues. The CDR3 sequence is CASSPRTSGGNEQFF. CDR3 nucleotide sequence: TGTGCCAGCAGTCCCCGGACTAGCGGGGGTAATGAGCAGTTCTTC.

The chain is built from TRBV4-2 and TRBJ2-7; no clear D. In germline, CDR1 is LGHNA, CDR2 YNFKEQ. The CDR3 has 14 residues. Trimming took 4 bases from V and 7 from J, leaving 17 bases between them. CDR3 sequence: CASSPSGVGWEQYF. In DNA form, the CDR3 reads TGTGCCAGCAGCCCGTCCGGCGTGGGATGGGAGCAGTACTTC.

This chain joins TRBV29-1 and TRBJ1-1; TRBD1 might be the D (6 bases). The length of the CDR3 is 13 residues. Deletions cut 4 bases from V and 7 bases from J, with 16 bases between. Germline-derived CDR1 and CDR2 are SQVTM and ANQGSEA. The CDR3 sequence: CSVGGLQGLEAFF. The CDR3 DNA reads as TGCAGCGTTGGAGGGCTACAGGGACTTGAAGCTTTCTTT.

The V call is TRBV15, the J call TRBJ2-5, with D possibly being TRBD2 (6 bases). V lost 1 base and J lost 5, with 17 bases in between. Germline lookup yields CDR1 LNHNV and CDR2 YYDKDF (reference sequence). The length of the CDR3 is 16 residues. The CDR3 DNA reads as TGTGCCACCAGCAGAGCCAGTAGGACTACCCTCGAGACCCAGTACTTC. Its translation is CATSRASRTTLETQYF.

V and J are TRBV7-9 and TRBJ2-3, with D perhaps matching TRBD2 (6 bases). V lost 4 bases and J lost 0, with 17 bases in between. Germline assignment: CDR1 SEHNR and CDR2 FQNEAQ (reference sequence). The CDR3 has 17 residues. This CDR3 is CASSSRGNGGSTDTQYF. The CDR3 DNA reads as TGTGCCAGCAGCTCCCGAGGGAACGGGGGAAGCACAGATACGCAGTATTTT.